The present TCR beta chain was sequenced within a study of response to subunit inactivated influenza vaccine. Study-level findings and limits: With each seasonal influenza vaccination, the authors suggested, few new T cells are recruited.

Each CDR3 protein gets one entry after TCRdb re-called the RT-PCR reads with MiXCR. The sample yields about 830,000 distinct CDR3 sequences, roughly 18% seen once. CDR1 SGHVS and CDR2 FNYEAQ come from the germline V gene. CDR3 length: 13 amino acids. In regard to this clonotype: The antigen remains unidentified. Possible read error: a much larger clone is one base away.

The source was PBMCs from blood, collected 5 days after vaccination. This chain uses TRBV7-6 with TRBJ2-3, with no clear D. This TCR was sampled from a man aged 50-60 years who received an inactivated influenza vaccine. The CDR3 bases are TGTGCCAGCAGCTTGCTGGGGATAGATGCGCAGTATTTT. This translates into CASSLLGIDAQYF.